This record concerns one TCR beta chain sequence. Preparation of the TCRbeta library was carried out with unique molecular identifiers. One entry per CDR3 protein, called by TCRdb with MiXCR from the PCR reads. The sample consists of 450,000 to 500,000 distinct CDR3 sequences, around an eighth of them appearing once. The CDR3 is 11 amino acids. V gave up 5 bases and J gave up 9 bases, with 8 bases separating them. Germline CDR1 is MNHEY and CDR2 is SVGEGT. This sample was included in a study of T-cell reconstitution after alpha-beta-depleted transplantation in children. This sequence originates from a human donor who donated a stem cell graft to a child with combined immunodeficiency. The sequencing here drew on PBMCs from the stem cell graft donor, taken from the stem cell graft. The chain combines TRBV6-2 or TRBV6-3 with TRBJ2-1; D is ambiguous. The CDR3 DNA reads TGTGCCAGCAGTAGAGCTAGTGAGCAGTTCTTC. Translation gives CASSRASEQFF.